This T cell receptor (beta chain) was captured in a study of T cell repertoires and leukemia-associated antigens (dated by TCRdb to about 2019). Context from the whole study: About 5.1 to 6.6 million read pairs and about 3.3 to 5.0 million effective reads were obtained per sample, with about 15 million effective reads obtained overall. Using in vitro peptide stimulation of healthy T cells, the study set out to figure out what antigen is recognized by a TCR Vbeta21 clone that had previously been found in CML patients. Overall results and qualifications from the work: Direct testing of the expanded clones' antigen specificity and function was not done, and further investigation was required. No significant differences among the four groups were observed in the numbers of Vbeta genes (around 60), Jbeta genes (approximately 15), VDJ rearrangements, or unique CDR3s.

The CDR3 holds 15 amino acids from the cysteine to the phenylalanine. This entry keeps only the CDR3 DNA: 45 bases, framed from base 1. Of note for this clonotype: Its antigen is still unknown. Compared with germline, one end of the junction differs, possibly owing to a read error.

TRIzol reagent was used to extract total RNA from the cultured T cells. TCRbeta libraries were amplified from RNA using 5' rapid amplification of cDNA ends (5'RACE). Before sequencing, library concentration and integrity were assessed using Qubit, an Agilent instrument, and quantitative PCR. Sequencing of qualified libraries was performed on Illumina HiSeq or MiSeq by a commercial service provider. Per the authors' processing: TCR sequences in each sample were identified using MiXCR version 1.8.2. To qualify, a clone needed a CDR3 longer than four amino acids, an in-frame nucleotide length, and no stop codon. An effective read was defined as a read containing the complete CDR3 structure. Expanded clones were validated by RT-PCR with 24 Vbeta primers, GeneScan spectratyping, and Sanger sequencing. Through fastp at Q25 and MiXCR, TCRdb rebuilt clones from the public reads, retaining in-frame beta chains. Every entry covers one CDR3 protein and lists the most common genes and DNA from its rows. None of the V and J calls come from the authors' own analysis; TCRdb made them. The sample profile shows 11,000 to 15,000 distinct CDR3 sequences; about 39% of them were found once. Together, the top ten hold about a tenth of the sample.

As a first step, CD3+ T cells were rested overnight at around 2.5 million cells/mL in RPMI 1640 lacking fetal bovine serum. MACS immunomagnetic beads were used, per the manufacturer's instructions, to isolate CD3+ T cells from PBMCs. Input material: CD3+ T cells sorted from blood and cultured. The receptor comes from a female donor in good health. The rearranged segments are TRBV5-3 and TRBJ2-1; TRBD2 aligns with 9 central bases. TRBV5-3 is annotated as an ORF whose role is uncertain. CDR3 region: CPRSCGSGSINEQFF. The DNA sequence is TGTCCCAGAAGCTGTGGTAGCGGGAGTATCAATGAGCAGTTCTTC.